The present entry profiles one T cell receptor beta chain with its context. This sample was taken from a study of T cell changes during pregnancy in multiple sclerosis. V shed 5 bases and J 7 bases; nucleotides not matched to a gene: 23. The CDR3 has 19 residues. Only in-frame clones appear in the TCRdb table, and some are missing; sequencing was by immunoSEQ multiplex PCR. This table holds 60,000 to 65,000 clones, about 92% found once. The sequence came from a female donor with multiple sclerosis, enrolled in a pregnancy study. The chain carries TRBV6-7 and TRBJ2-1, with 7 bases identical to TRBD2. TRBV6-7 is classed as an ORF, of uncertain function. The source material was peripheral blood, sampled in the first trimester of pregnancy. In nucleotides, the CDR3 is TGTGCCAGCAGTAACACGCGGGACTACCCTGGGGCGGGTGTGAATGAGCAGTTCTTC. This encodes CASSNTRDYPGAGVNEQFF.